These 14 T cell receptor beta chains came from one sample sequenced in a study of blood T cell repertoires in COVID-19. This table comes from immunoSEQ multiplex PCR, and its TCRdb copy is limited to in-frame clones, with some not included. The table includes over 200,000 clones, roughly 87% detected once. Sequenced: peripheral blood. These receptors were collected from a man aged 40-55 years with active or convalescent COVID-19.

For this clone: The same CDR3 also results from other DNA sequences found in this sample. This chain links TRBV3-1 (or the pseudogene TRBV3-2) with TRBJ1-3; D unclear. There are 14 residues in the CDR3. Trimming took 2 bases from V and 1 from J, leaving 6 bases between them. Germline V CDR1 and CDR2: LGHDT, YNNKEL (reference sequence). This CDR3 reads CASSQRGSGNTIYF. The CDR3, as DNA: TGTGCCAGCAGCCAACGGGGTTCTGGAAACACCATATATTTT.

The gene calls are TRBV15 and TRBJ2-4; D remains unclear. Trimming stripped 0 bases from V and 6 bases from J, with 9 bases between. There are 14 residues in the CDR3. CDR1 is LNHNV, CDR2 YYDKDF, per germline (reference sequence). CDR3: CATSRDQATNIQYF. In DNA form, the CDR3 reads TGTGCCACCAGCAGAGATCAGGCGACAAACATTCAGTACTTC.

V is TRBV19 and J is TRBJ1-2; D not certain. CDR3 length: 12 residues. Germline CDR1 is LNHDA and CDR2 is SQIVND (reference sequence). Trimming stripped 3 bases from V and 5 bases from J, with 7 bases between. The CDR3 DNA reads TGTGCCAGTAGTATTCACGGTTATGGCTACACCTTC. Translation gives CASSIHGYGYTF.

V and J are TRBV5-6 and TRBJ1-3; 8 bases match TRBD1. The CDR3 contains 15 residues. J lost 0 bases, V lost 6 bases, and 5 bases had no gene match. Germline V gene sequence: CDR1 SGHDT, CDR2 YYEEEE. The DNA of the CDR3 is TGTGCCAGCATCGCCGACAGGGGCTCTGGAAACACCATATATTTT. Translation gives CASIADRGSGNTIYF.

J is TRBJ1-4 and V is TRBV3-1 (or the pseudogene TRBV3-2); 7 nucleotides match TRBD1. The V gene end was trimmed by 2 bases and the J gene end by 8 bases; junction bases not matched to a gene: 5. Germline lookup yields CDR1 LGHDT and CDR2 YNNKEL (reference sequence). The CDR3 has 14 amino acids. This CDR3 reads CASSQLQGREKLFF. The CDR3 DNA sequence: TGTGCCAGCAGCCAATTACAGGGGCGAGAAAAACTGTTTTTT.

CDR3 region: CASSPFGQYEKLFF. The CDR3 coding sequence is TGTGCCAGCAGCCCGTTCGGACAGTATGAAAAACTGTTTTTT. The gene calls are TRBV3-1 (or the pseudogene TRBV3-2) and TRBJ1-4, with D tentatively TRBD1 (6 bases). Per germline, CDR1 LGHDT and CDR2 YNNKEL (reference sequence). This CDR3 contains 14 residues. Trimming removed 4 bases from V and 6 bases from J, with 12 bases in between.

The V and J genes are TRBV27 and TRBJ2-3, with 8 bases lining up with TRBD1. V shed 5 bases and J 2 bases; nucleotides not matched to a gene: 6. CDR1 and CDR2 (germline): MNHEY, SMNVEV (reference sequence). The length of the CDR3 is 15 residues. In nucleotides, the CDR3 is TGTGCCAGCAGTCACGGCCAGGGGGCCACAGATACGCAGTATTTT. As protein: CASSHGQGATDTQYF.

The rearrangement links TRBV28 to TRBJ2-7; TRBD1 agrees at 7 bases. The J segment lost 6 bases and the V segment lost 6 bases, leaving 17 bases of the junction unmatched. Germline values: CDR1 MDHEN, CDR2 SYDVKM. The CDR3 runs to 16 residues. The CDR3 nucleotides read TGTGCCAGCAGCCCCTTTAAAGGGACAGTAAATGTCGAGCAGTACTTC. This translates into CASSPFKGTVNVEQYF. The whole variable domain, filled in from reference TRBV28 and TRBJ2-7, reads DVKVTQSSRYLVKRTGEKVFLECVQDMDHENMFWYRQDPGLGLRLIYFSYDVKMKEKGDIPEGYSVSREKKERFSLILESASTNQTSMYLCASSPFKGTVNVEQYFGPGTRLTVT.

As regards this clone: Other nucleotide sequences from this sample produce the same CDR3. The chain links TRBV10-1 to TRBJ1-5; 8 bases line up with TRBD1. J lost 4 bases, V lost 6 bases, and 5 bases had no gene match. The CDR3 loop spans 14 amino acids. Germline values: CDR1 WNHNN, CDR2 SYGVQD (reference sequence). CDR3: CASSAGQGNQPQHF. The CDR3 nucleotides are TGCGCCAGCAGCGCTGGACAGGGAAATCAGCCCCAGCATTTT.

The rearrangement links TRBV2 to TRBJ1-1, with a tentative D call TRBD1 (5 bases). The germline CDR1 and CDR2 sequences are SNHLY and FYNNEI. Trimming pared 7 bases from V and 10 bases from J, leaving 16 bases between. The CDR3 sequence is 12 residues long. The chain's CDR3 is CASTWTGGGAFF. The CDR3 DNA sequence: TGTGCCAGCACTTGGACTGGGGGAGGAGCTTTCTTT. Full variable domain (outside the CDR3, taken from reference TRBV2 and TRBJ1-1): EPEVTQTPSHQVTQMGQEVILRCVPISNHLYFYWYRQILGQKVEFLVSFYNNEISEKSEIFDDQFSVERPDGSNFTLKIRSTKLEDSAMYFCASTWTGGGAFFGQGTRLTVV.

The V and J genes are TRBV7-9 and TRBJ2-3, with TRBD2 as a possible D gene (6 bases). The V gene's germline CDR1 is SEHNR and CDR2 FQNEAQ (reference sequence). V was shortened by 1 base and J by 4 bases, with 9 bases between the two germline ends. The CDR3 loop spans 14 amino acids. The CDR3 DNA reads as TGTGCCAGCAGCTTAGGGGGGACTTCAGATACGCAGTATTTT. It translates to CASSLGGTSDTQYF.

The CDR3 protein is CARTDRRLAKNIQYF. The DNA for the CDR3 is TGTGCCAGGACGGACAGGAGACTAGCCAAAAACATTCAGTACTTC. The V call is TRBV2, the J call TRBJ2-4, with 7 bases fitting TRBD1. Germline trimming cut 9 bases from V and 0 bases from J; bases unmatched to any gene: 8. CDR3 size: 15 residues. The germline V gene encodes CDR1 SNHLY and CDR2 FYNNEI.

V and J are TRBV28 and TRBJ2-7; 10 bases agree with TRBD1. This CDR3 has 16 residues. Losses at the gene ends were 5 bases for V and 0 bases for J; bases not matched to a gene: 7. Germline V CDR1 and CDR2: MDHEN, SYDVKM. CDR3 in amino acids: CASSPMTGGLSYEQYF. Here the CDR3 DNA reads TGTGCCAGCAGTCCAATGACAGGGGGCCTCTCCTACGAGCAGTACTTC. Based on the CDR3 plus reference TRBV28 and TRBJ2-7, the full variable domain is DVKVTQSSRYLVKRTGEKVFLECVQDMDHENMFWYRQDPGLGLRLIYFSYDVKMKEKGDIPEGYSVSREKKERFSLILESASTNQTSMYLCASSPMTGGLSYEQYFGPGTRLTVT.

The chain has TRBV28 and TRBJ2-7, with TRBD2 matching 8 bases. This CDR3 has 16 residues. CDR1 is MDHEN, CDR2 SYDVKM, per germline. V shed 4 bases and J 0 bases; nucleotides not matched to a gene: 8. The CDR3 region is CASSSGGSASSYEQYF. CDR3 nucleotide sequence: TGTGCCAGCAGTTCGGGGGGGTCCGCCAGCTCCTACGAGCAGTACTTC.